This note documents a single T cell receptor (beta chain) sequence. The table came from immunoSEQ multiplex PCR; TCRdb's copy has only in-frame clones and leaves some out. The sample records 950,000 to 1,100,000 clones, roughly 80% being singletons. The data were obtained in a study of shared clonotypes between healthy human individuals. Germline CDR1 is MNHGY and CDR2 is SAAAGT. V trimming: 5 bases; J trimming: 4 bases; junction bases outside the gene matches: 9. The CDR3 spans 16 residues. The chain employs TRBV6-8 and TRBJ2-3, with TRBD2 matching over 10 bases. The origin of this receptor is a man aged 18 to 30 in good health. The specimen sequenced was memory CD4+ T cells sorted from blood. Documented subset: CD45RA-negative fraction. CDR3 loop: CASSRAGTSDPDTQYF. DNA of the CDR3: TGTGCCAGCAGTCGTGCCGGGACTAGCGACCCAGATACGCAGTATTTT.